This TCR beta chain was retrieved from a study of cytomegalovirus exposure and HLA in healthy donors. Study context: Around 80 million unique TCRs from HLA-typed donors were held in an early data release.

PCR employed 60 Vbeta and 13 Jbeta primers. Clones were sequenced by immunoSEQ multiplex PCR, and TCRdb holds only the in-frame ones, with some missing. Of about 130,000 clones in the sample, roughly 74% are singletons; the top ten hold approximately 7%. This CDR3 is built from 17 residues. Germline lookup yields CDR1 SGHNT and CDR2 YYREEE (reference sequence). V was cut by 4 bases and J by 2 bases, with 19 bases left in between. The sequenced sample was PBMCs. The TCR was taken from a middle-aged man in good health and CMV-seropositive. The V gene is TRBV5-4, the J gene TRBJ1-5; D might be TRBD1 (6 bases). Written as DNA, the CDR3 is TGTGCCAGCAGCGACAGACGGGCAGGGGATGGCAATCAGCCCCAGCATTTT. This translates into CASSDRRAGDGNQPQHF. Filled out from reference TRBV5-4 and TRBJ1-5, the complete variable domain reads ETGVTQSPTHLIKTRGQQVTLRCSSQSGHNTVSWYQQALGQGPQFIFQYYREEENGRGNFPPRFSGLQFPNYSSELNVNALELDDSALYLCASSDRRAGDGNQPQHFGDGTRLSIL.